This TCR beta chain was identified in a study of blood T cells in healthy people across ages. For the second PCR, which ran for 7 to 11 cycles, a sample-barcoded 5' primer and a J-beta primer mix were used. Every sample gave at least 3 million paired-end reads containing CDR3. Via MiXCR, TCRdb re-called the 5' RACE reads, giving one row per CDR3 protein. The table has 550,000 to 800,000 distinct CDR3 sequences, roughly 21% seen once; the top ten hold 3% to 4%. A minimum of 6 micrograms of total RNA was extracted per sample. The CDR3 runs to 12 residues. The V gene's germline CDR1 is LNHNV and CDR2 YYDKDF (reference sequence). The germline V and J ends were trimmed by 4 bases and 7 bases, with 8 bases remaining between them. This clonotype was found a few times.

The sequencing input was blood. This TCR derives from a man aged 70 or older in good health. The chain links TRBV15 to TRBJ1-5; D perhaps matches TRBD1 (5 bases). The CDR3 nucleotides read TGTGCCACCAGCACCCGGGACCAGCCCCAGCATTTT. It specifies CATSTRDQPQHF.